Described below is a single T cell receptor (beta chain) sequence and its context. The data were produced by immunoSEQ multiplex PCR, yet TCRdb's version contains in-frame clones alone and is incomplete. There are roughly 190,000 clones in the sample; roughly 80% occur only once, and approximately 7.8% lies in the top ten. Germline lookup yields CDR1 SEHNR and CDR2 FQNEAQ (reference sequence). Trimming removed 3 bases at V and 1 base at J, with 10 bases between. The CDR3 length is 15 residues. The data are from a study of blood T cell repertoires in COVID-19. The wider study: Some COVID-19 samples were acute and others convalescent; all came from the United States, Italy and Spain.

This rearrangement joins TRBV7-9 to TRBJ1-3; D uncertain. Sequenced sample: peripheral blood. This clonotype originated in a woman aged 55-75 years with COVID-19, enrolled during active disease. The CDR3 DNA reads TGTGCCAGCAGCTTCTTGGGCTCGTCTGGAAACACCATATATTTT. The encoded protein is CASSFLGSSGNTIYF. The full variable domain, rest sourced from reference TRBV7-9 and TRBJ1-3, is DTGVSQNPRHKITKRGQNVTFRCDPISEHNRLYWYRQTLGQGPEFLTYFQNEAQLEKSRLLSDRFSAERPKGSFSTLEIQRTEQGDSAMYLCASSFLGSSGNTIYFGEGSWLTVV.